This is a list of T cell receptor beta chains from one sample in a study of Graves' ophthalmopathy and Graves' hyperthyroidism. Each CDR3 protein is one row after TCRdb ran MiXCR on the multiplex PCR reads. The table has under 400,000 distinct CDR3 sequences, roughly a sixth seen once. Source material: peripheral blood. Receptors originate from an adult man with Graves' ophthalmopathy. Each CDR3 is given without its conserved first and last residue.

j_gene: TRBJ2-5
v_gene: TRBV13
CDR3aa: ASSLRGTGVETQY

j_gene: TRBJ1-1
v_gene: TRBV29-1
CDR3aa: SVDIITGANTEAF

j_gene: TRBJ2-7
v_gene: TRBV5-1
CDR3aa: ASSLRMRSSMPYEQY

j_gene: TRBJ1-2
v_gene: TRBV6-1
CDR3aa: ASRRQGASGYT

j_gene: TRBJ1-1
v_gene: TRBV6-5
CDR3aa: ASRPGQGWATEAF

j_gene: TRBJ1-5
v_gene: TRBV28
CDR3aa: ASTRRDRILYSNQPQH

j_gene: TRBJ2-7
v_gene: TRBV28
CDR3aa: ASSFRTGVEQY

j_gene: TRBJ2-7
v_gene: TRBV20-1
CDR3aa: SARGGLAGVPKSYEQY

j_gene: TRBJ1-5
v_gene: TRBV4-1
CDR3aa: ASSQIDRGNQPQH

j_gene: TRBJ2-7
v_gene: TRBV7-9
CDR3aa: ASSSGTSANYEQY

j_gene: TRBJ2-5
v_gene: TRBV5-1
CDR3aa: ASSEAGTGGGETQY

j_gene: TRBJ2-3
v_gene: TRBV4-1
CDR3aa: ASMPQLNTDTQY

j_gene: TRBJ1-5
v_gene: TRBV2
CDR3aa: ASSEEDRGYSQPQH

j_gene: TRBJ2-5
v_gene: TRBV20-1
CDR3aa: SAPAAAGETQY

j_gene: TRBJ1-2
v_gene: TRBV3-1
CDR3aa: ASSQGRGSYGYT

j_gene: TRBJ2-7
v_gene: TRBV29-1
CDR3aa: SVVPEQY

j_gene: TRBJ1-1
v_gene: TRBV5-5
CDR3aa: ASSIGTRNTEAF

j_gene: TRBJ2-4
v_gene: TRBV2
CDR3aa: ASSYVAKNIQY

j_gene: TRBJ2-4
v_gene: TRBV12-3/TRBV12-4
CDR3aa: ASGGSLAKNIQY

j_gene: TRBJ1-5
v_gene: TRBV6-2/TRBV6-3
CDR3aa: ASTTGDQPQH

j_gene: TRBJ2-6
v_gene: TRBV11-1
CDR3aa: ASSFRTGLGSGANVLT

j_gene: TRBJ2-5
v_gene: TRBV5-1
CDR3aa: ASSWRTGGQTQY

j_gene: TRBJ2-7
v_gene: TRBV7-8
CDR3aa: ASSLATSGFSYEQY

j_gene: TRBJ1-5
v_gene: TRBV2
CDR3aa: ASSGTALNQPQH

j_gene: TRBJ2-7
v_gene: TRBV11-1
CDR3aa: ASSSRQGMVFEQY

j_gene: TRBJ1-2
v_gene: TRBV12-5
CDR3aa: ASGPGGGPWGYT

j_gene: TRBJ1-6
v_gene: TRBV4-3
CDR3aa: ASSRTTQANSPLH

j_gene: TRBJ1-1
v_gene: TRBV19
CDR3aa: ASSIGAGMYTEAF

j_gene: TRBJ1-1
v_gene: TRBV20-1
CDR3aa: SAPVVEGNTEAF

j_gene: TRBJ1-2
v_gene: TRBV30
CDR3aa: AWSLNNGYT

j_gene: TRBJ1-2
v_gene: TRBV15
CDR3aa: ATSRIRGGAGYT

j_gene: TRBJ2-7
v_gene: TRBV30
CDR3aa: ASVGAYEQY

j_gene: TRBJ1-5
v_gene: TRBV28
CDR3aa: ASSNPRTGAQPQH

j_gene: TRBJ1-1
v_gene: TRBV28
CDR3aa: ATLPAGTVP

j_gene: TRBJ1-1
v_gene: TRBV5-1
CDR3aa: ASSLFSGANTEAF